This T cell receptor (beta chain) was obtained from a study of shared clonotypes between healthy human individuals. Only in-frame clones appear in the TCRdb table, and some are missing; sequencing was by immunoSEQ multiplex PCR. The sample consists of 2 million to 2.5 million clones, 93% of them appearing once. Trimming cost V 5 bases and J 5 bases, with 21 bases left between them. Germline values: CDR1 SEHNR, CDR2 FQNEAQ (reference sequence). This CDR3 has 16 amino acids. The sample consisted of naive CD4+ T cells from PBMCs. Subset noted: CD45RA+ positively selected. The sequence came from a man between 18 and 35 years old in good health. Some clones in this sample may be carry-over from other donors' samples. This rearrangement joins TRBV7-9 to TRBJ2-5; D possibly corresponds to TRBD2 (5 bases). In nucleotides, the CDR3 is TGTGCCAGCAGCCCGACCGCGGGCGAGTCTAGGGAGACCCAGTACTTC. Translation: CASSPTAGESRETQYF. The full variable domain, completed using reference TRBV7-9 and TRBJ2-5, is DTGVSQNPRHKITKRGQNVTFRCDPISEHNRLYWYRQTLGQGPEFLTYFQNEAQLEKSRLLSDRFSAERPKGSFSTLEIQRTEQGDSAMYLCASSPTAGESRETQYFGPGTRLLVL.